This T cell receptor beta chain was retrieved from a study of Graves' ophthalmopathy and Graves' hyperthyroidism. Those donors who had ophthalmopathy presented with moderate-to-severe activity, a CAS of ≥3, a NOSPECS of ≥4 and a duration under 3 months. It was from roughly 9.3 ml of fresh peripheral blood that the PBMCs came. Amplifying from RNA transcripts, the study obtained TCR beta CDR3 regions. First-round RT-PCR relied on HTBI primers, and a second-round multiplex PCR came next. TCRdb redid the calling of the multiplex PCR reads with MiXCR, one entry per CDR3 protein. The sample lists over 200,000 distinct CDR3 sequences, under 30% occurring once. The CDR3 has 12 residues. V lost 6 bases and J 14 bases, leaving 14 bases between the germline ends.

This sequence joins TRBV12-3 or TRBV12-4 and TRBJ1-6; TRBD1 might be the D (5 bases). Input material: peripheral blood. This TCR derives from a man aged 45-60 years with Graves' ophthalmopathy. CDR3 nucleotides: TGTGCCAGCAGAGGGACGGTTCAAACCCTCCACTTT. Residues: CASRGTVQTLHF.